This T cell receptor beta chain was sequenced in a study of blood T cell repertoires in COVID-19. The repertoire was sequenced with immunoSEQ multiplex PCR; TCRdb's copy has only in-frame clones and lacks some. The repertoire holds roughly 66,000 clones, with less than 85% as singletons. Trimming cost V 7 bases and J 5 bases; bases outside gene matches: 5. This CDR3 has 12 amino acids. Germline CDR1 reads SEHNR; CDR2 reads FQNEAQ (reference sequence). This sequence originates from a man in his 60s with acute or convalescent COVID-19. The rearrangement links TRBV7-9 to TRBJ2-7, with TRBD1 matching over 7 bases. Input material: peripheral blood. CDR3 amino acids: CASTQTGHEQYF. In DNA form, the CDR3 reads TGTGCCAGCACCCAGACAGGGCACGAGCAGTACTTC.